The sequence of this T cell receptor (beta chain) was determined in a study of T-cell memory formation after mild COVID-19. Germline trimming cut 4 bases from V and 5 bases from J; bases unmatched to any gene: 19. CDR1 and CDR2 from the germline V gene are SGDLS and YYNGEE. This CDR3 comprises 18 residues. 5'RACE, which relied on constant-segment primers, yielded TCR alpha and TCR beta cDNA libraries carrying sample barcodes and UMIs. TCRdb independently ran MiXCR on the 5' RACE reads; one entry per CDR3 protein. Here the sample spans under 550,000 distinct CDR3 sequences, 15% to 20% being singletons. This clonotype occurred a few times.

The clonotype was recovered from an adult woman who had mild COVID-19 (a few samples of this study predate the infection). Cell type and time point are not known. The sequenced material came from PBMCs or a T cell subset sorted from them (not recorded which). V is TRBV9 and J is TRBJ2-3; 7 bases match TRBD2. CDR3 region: CASSPPGAGTTNLDTQYF. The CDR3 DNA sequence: TGTGCCAGCAGCCCGCCTGGGGCCGGGACTACTAATCTAGATACGCAGTATTTT. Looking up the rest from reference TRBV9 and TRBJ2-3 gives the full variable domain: DSGVTQTPKHLITATGQRVTLRCSPRSGDLSVYWYQQSLDQGLQFLIQYYNGEERAKGNILERFSAQQFPDLHSELNLSSLELGDSALYFCASSPPGAGTTNLDTQYFGPGTRLTVL.